This TCR beta chain stems from a study of cytomegalovirus exposure and HLA in healthy donors. For the study at large: Earlier results showed 90 million to 130 million unique TCR beta sequences derived from roughly 190 million T cells.

In regard to this clone: Its antigen is unknown.

Study observations and caveats: TCR beta chain V- and J-gene trimming was linked, in a later analysis, to a missense variant in DCLRE1C. For cytomegalovirus status, the classifier reportedly gave diagnoses with high specificity and sensitivity. Associated with cytomegalovirus, according to the listing, were some 150 TCR beta chains.

Trimming took 2 bases from V and 8 from J, leaving 12 bases between them. This CDR3 has 14 amino acids. Germline V gives CDR1 MNHNY, CDR2 SVGAGI (reference sequence). Primers: 60 Vbeta forward and 13 Jbeta reverse. Only in-frame clones appear in the TCRdb table, and some are missing; sequencing was by immunoSEQ multiplex PCR. The sample includes roughly 190,000 clones, about 59% of them seen just once. The sequencing sample was made of PBMCs. J is TRBJ1-4 and V is TRBV6-6; D remains ambiguous. The source of this sequence is a man aged 35 to 55 in good health and CMV-seronegative. CDR3 DNA sequence: TGTGCCAGCAGTTACGGGCCTGGTTTCGAAAAACTGTTTTTT. Translation gives CASSYGPGFEKLFF.